Each of the 9 T cell receptor beta chains below was sequenced from the same sample in a study of T cells after yellow fever vaccination. TCRdb re-derived calls from the 5' RACE reads in MiXCR, one entry per CDR3 protein. Among approximately 90,000 distinct CDR3 sequences listed, roughly 14% were seen once. The sample here was CD8+ T cells not binding an NS4B(214-222) dextramer, sorted from PBMCs, taken 21 days after the first yellow fever vaccination. The origin of the receptors is a young man who received the YFV17D yellow fever vaccine.

This clonotype showed up just a few times. This chain connects TRBV6-5 to TRBJ2-2; 8 positions match TRBD1. V trimming: 6 bases; J trimming: 6 bases; junction bases outside the gene matches: 3. The CDR3 covers 13 residues. Germline-derived CDR1 and CDR2 are MNHEY and SVGAGI. CDR3: CASRYRGAGELFF. In nucleotides, the CDR3 is TGTGCCAGCAGATACAGGGGGGCCGGGGAGCTGTTTTTT.

This clonotype was seen a few times. The chain joins TRBV6-5 to TRBJ1-5; D ambiguous. V dropped 4 bases and J dropped 0 bases, with 7 bases sitting between them. The CDR3 runs to 14 residues. Germline lookup yields CDR1 MNHEY and CDR2 SVGAGI. The CDR3 DNA is TGTGCCAGCAGTTTCGCGAGTAGCAATCAGCCCCAGCATTTT. This sequence encodes CASSFASSNQPQHF.

J is TRBJ2-2 and V is TRBV12-3 or TRBV12-4; D perhaps matches TRBD1 (6 bases). The CDR3 length is 15 residues. With 5 bases removed from V and 4 bases from J, the gap between germline ends came to 14 bases. CDR3 nucleotides: TGTGCCAGCAGTCCCGACAGGACGGGCACCGGGGAGCTGTTTTTT. As protein: CASSPDRTGTGELFF.

CDR3 in DNA: TGTGCCAGCAGCTTCCAAGACACCGATCAGCCCCAGCATTTT. Amino acid sequence: CASSFQDTDQPQHF. The V and J genes are TRBV7-8 and TRBJ1-5, with unresolved D. V dropped 3 bases and J dropped 5 bases, with 11 bases sitting between them. CDR3 length equals 14 residues. The V gene's germline CDR1 is SGHVS and CDR2 FQNEAQ.

This clonotype was observed a few times. The chain employs TRBV12-3 or TRBV12-4 and TRBJ2-5; 11 positions agree with TRBD2. The length of the CDR3 is 15 residues. V lost 6 bases and J lost 4; bases outside the gene matches: 7. The DNA of the CDR3 is TGTGCCAGCAGCCCTCTAGCGGGGGGCCTAGAGACCCAGTACTTC. Translated, it gives CASSPLAGGLETQYF.

This clonotype was detected only a few times. This chain uses TRBV12-3 or TRBV12-4 with TRBJ2-1; D gene uncertain. The V and J ends lost 5 bases and 6 bases respectively, with 8 bases between them. The CDR3 totals 12 residues. CDR3 coding DNA: TGTGCCAGCAGTCATATCACCAATGAGCAGTTCTTC. Translating gives CASSHITNEQFF.

This clonotype has a handful of counts. The rearrangement links TRBV20-1 to TRBJ1-5; D is perhaps TRBD1 (6 bases). Trimming cost V 3 bases and J 5 bases, with 14 bases left between them. Germline loops: CDR1 DFQATT, CDR2 SNEGSKA (reference sequence). The CDR3 contains 14 residues. CDR3 amino acids: CSARPTGEYQPQHF. CDR3 bases: TGCAGTGCTAGGCCGACAGGTGAATATCAGCCCCAGCATTTT.

This clonotype occurred a few times. The chain uses TRBV5-1 and TRBJ2-1; 8 bases agree with TRBD2. Germline V gene sequence: CDR1 SGHRS, CDR2 YFSETQ. V lost 4 bases, J lost 8 bases, and 17 bases stayed unmatched. This CDR3 comprises 17 residues. CDR3 bases: TGCGCCAGCAGCCCGTCCCTCGGCGGGGGGTCCAGGGATGAGCAGTTCTTC. The encoded protein is CASSPSLGGGSRDEQFF.

The chain combines TRBV6-4 with TRBJ2-3; TRBD2 matches 8 bases. Germline CDR1 reads MRHNA; CDR2 reads SNTAGT. Unmatched junction bases numbered 5, after V lost 4 bases and J lost 2 bases. This CDR3 has 15 amino acids. The CDR3 spells CASSASGGSTDTQYF. The CDR3 DNA reads TGTGCCAGCAGTGCCAGCGGGGGTTCCACAGATACGCAGTATTTT.